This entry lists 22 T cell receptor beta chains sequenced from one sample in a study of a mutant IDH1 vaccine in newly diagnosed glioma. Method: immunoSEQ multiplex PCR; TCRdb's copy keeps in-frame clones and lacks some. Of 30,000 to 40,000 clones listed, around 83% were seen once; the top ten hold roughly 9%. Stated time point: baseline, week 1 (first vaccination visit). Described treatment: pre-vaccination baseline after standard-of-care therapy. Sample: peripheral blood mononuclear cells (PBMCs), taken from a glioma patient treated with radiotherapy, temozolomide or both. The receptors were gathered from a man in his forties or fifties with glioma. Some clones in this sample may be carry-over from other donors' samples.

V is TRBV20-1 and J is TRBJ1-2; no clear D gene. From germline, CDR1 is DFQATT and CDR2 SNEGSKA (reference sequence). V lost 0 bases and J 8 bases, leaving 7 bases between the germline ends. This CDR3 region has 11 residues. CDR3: CSAREGSGYTF. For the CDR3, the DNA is TGCAGTGCTAGAGAGGGATCGGGCTACACCTTC.

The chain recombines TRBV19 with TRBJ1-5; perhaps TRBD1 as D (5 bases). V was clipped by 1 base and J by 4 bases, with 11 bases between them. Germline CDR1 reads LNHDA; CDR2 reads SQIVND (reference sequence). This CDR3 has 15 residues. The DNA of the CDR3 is TGTGCCAGTAGTATAGCAGGGCGGGGGAATCAGCCCCAGCATTTT. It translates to CASSIAGRGNQPQHF.

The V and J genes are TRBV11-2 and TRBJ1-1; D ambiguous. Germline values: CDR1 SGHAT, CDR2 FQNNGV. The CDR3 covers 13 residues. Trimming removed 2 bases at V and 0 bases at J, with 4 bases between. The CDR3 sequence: CASSLTLNTEAFF. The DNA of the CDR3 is TGTGCCAGCAGCTTAACACTGAACACTGAAGCTTTCTTT.

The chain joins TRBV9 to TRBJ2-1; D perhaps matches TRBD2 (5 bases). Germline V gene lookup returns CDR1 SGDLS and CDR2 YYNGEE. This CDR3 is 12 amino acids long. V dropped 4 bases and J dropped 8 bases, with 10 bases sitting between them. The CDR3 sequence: CASSSLSDEQFF. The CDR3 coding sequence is TGTGCCAGCAGCTCCCTTAGCGATGAGCAGTTCTTC.

The CDR3 DNA reads TGTGCCAGCAGCTTCCTGGAGAGTGGGGGCAGGTCACCCCTCCACTTT. Amino acid sequence: CASSFLESGGRSPLHF. V usage is TRBV7-8 and J usage is TRBJ1-6, with a possible D match to TRBD1 (6 bases). V lost 3 bases and J 10 bases, leaving 19 bases between the germline ends. Germline lookup yields CDR1 SGHVS and CDR2 FQNEAQ. CDR3 length equals 16 residues. The whole variable domain, filled in from reference TRBV7-8 and TRBJ1-6, reads GAGVSQSPRYKVAKRGQDVALRCDPISGHVSLFWYQQALGQGPEFLTYFQNEAQLDKSGLPSDRFFAERPEGSVSTLKIQRTQQEDSAVYLCASSFLESGGRSPLHFGNGTRLTVT.

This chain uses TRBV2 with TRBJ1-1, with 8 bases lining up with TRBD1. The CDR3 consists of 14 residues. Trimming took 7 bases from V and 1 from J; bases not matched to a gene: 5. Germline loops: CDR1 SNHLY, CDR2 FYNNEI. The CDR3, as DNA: TGTGCCAGCATTACCGGGACAGGGAACACTGAAGCTTTCTTT. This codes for CASITGTGNTEAFF.

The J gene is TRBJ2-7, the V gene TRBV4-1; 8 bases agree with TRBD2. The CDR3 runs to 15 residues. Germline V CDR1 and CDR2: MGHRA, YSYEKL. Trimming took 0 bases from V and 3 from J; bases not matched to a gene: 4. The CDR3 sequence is CASSQDELADYEQYF. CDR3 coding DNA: TGCGCCAGCAGCCAAGATGAACTAGCGGACTACGAGCAGTACTTC.

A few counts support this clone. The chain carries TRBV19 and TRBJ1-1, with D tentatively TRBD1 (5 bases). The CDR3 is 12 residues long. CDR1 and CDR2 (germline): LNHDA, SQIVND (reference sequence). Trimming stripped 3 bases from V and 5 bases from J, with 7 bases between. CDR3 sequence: CASSIRGTEAFF. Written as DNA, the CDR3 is TGTGCCAGTAGTATCCGGGGGACTGAAGCTTTCTTT.

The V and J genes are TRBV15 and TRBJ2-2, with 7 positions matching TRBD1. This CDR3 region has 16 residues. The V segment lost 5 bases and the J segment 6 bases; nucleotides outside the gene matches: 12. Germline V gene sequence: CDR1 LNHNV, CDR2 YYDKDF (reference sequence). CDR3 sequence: CATSLGEGARAGELFF. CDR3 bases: TGTGCCACCAGCCTGGGAGAGGGGGCGCGGGCCGGGGAGCTGTTTTTT.

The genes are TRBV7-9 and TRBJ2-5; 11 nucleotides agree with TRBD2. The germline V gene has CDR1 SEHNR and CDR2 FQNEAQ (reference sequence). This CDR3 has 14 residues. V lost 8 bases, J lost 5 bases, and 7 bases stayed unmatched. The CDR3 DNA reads TGTGCCAGCGGGACTAGCGGCATCCGGGAGACCCAGTACTTC. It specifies CASGTSGIRETQYF.

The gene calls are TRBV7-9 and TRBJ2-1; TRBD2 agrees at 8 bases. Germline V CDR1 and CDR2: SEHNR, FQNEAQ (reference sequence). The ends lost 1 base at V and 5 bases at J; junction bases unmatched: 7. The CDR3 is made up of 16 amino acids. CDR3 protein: CASSLEGGRRHNEQFF. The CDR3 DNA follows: TGTGCCAGCAGCTTAGAGGGCGGGAGGCGGCACAATGAGCAGTTCTTC.

CDR3 DNA sequence: TGTGCCAGCAGGAGGGGGACTAGCGGGAGTTACGGTGAGCAGTTCTTC. This codes for CASRRGTSGSYGEQFF. V usage is TRBV2 and J usage is TRBJ2-1, with 14 bases aligning to TRBD2. V dropped 6 bases and J dropped 9; count of bases not matched to a gene: 10. CDR3 length: 16 residues. Per the germline V gene, CDR1 is SNHLY and CDR2 is FYNNEI.

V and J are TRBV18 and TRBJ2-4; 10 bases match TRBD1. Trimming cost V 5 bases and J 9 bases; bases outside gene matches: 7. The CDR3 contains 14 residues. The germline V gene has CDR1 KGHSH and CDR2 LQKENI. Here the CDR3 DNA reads TGTGCCAGCTCATCCCGACAGGGGGCGATCATTCAGTACTTC. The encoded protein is CASSSRQGAIIQYF.

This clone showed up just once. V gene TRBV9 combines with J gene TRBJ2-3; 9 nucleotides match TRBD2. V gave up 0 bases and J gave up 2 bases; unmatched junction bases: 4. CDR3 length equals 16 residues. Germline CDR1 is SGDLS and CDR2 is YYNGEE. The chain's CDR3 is CASSVGLAGITDTQYF. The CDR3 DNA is TGTGCCAGCAGCGTAGGGCTAGCGGGAATCACAGATACGCAGTATTTT.

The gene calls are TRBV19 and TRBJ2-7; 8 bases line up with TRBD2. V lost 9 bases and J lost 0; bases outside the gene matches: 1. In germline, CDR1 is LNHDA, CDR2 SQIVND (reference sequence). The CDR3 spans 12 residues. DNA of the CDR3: TGTGCCAGCGGGACTAGCTCCTACGAGCAGTACTTC. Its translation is CASGTSSYEQYF.

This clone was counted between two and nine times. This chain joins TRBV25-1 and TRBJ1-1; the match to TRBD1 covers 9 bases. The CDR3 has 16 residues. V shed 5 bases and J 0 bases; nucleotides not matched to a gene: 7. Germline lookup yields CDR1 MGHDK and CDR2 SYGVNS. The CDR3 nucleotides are TGTGCCAGCAGTATCGGCACAGGGGGCATGAACACTGAAGCTTTCTTT. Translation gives CASSIGTGGMNTEAFF.

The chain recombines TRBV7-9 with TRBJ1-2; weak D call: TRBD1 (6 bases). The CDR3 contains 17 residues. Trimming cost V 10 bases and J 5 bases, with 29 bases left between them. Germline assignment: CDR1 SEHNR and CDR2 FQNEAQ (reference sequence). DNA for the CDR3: TGTGCCACTTTCGACCGGGACAAGGCCATCCTTAGGTATGGCTACACCTTC. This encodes CATFDRDKAILRYGYTF.

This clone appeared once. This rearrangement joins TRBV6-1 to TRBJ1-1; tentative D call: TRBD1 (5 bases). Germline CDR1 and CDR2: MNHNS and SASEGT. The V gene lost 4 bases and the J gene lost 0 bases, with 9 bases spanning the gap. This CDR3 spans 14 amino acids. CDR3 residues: CASSVNRMNTEAFF. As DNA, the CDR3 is TGTGCCAGCAGTGTCAACAGGATGAACACTGAAGCTTTCTTT.

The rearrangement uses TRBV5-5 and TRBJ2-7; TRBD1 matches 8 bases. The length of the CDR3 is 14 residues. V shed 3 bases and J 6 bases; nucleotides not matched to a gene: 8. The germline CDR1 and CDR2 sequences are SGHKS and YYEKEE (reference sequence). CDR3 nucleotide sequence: TGTGCCAGCAGCTGGACAGGGAATCGGGGCGAGCAGTACTTC. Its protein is CASSWTGNRGEQYF.

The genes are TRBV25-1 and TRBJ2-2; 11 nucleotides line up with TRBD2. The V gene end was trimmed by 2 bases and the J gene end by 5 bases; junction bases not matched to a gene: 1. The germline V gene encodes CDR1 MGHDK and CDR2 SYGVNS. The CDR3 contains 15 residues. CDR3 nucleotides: TGTGCCAGCAGTGAAACTAGCGGGAGTACCGGGGAGCTGTTTTTT. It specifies CASSETSGSTGELFF.

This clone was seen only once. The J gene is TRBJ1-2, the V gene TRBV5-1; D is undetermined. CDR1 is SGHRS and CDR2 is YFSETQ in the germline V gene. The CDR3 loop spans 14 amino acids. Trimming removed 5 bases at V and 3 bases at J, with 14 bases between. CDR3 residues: CASSSVTPDYGYTF. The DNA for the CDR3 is TGCGCCAGCAGTTCAGTTACTCCTGACTATGGCTACACCTTC.

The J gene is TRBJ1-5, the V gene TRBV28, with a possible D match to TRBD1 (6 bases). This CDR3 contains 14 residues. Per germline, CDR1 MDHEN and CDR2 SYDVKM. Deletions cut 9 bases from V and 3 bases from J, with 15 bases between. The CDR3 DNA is TGTGCCAGTAGGGATACAGGGCTCAATCAGCCCCAGCATTTT. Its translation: CASRDTGLNQPQHF.